The 10 T cell receptor beta chains below come from one sample, sequenced in a study of blood T cell repertoires in COVID-19. Assay: immunoSEQ multiplex PCR; the TCRdb copy retains only in-frame clones and omits some. The sample lists approximately 80,000 clones; about 90% were seen once. Material: peripheral blood. The source is a woman aged 50 to 60 in a cohort sampled during active COVID-19.

This CDR3 is CASSLEGHSSYEQYF. CDR3 sequence (DNA): TGTGCCAGCAGCTTAGAGGGACACTCCTCCTACGAGCAGTACTTC. The chain employs TRBV7-6 and TRBJ2-7; D is possibly TRBD1 (6 bases). With 1 base removed from V and 0 bases from J, the gap between germline ends came to 10 bases. Germline assignment: CDR1 SGHVS and CDR2 FNYEAQ. CDR3 length equals 15 residues.

DNA for the CDR3: TGCGCCAGCAGCTTGGTTGGGGGCAGGAGCTCTGGAAACACCATATATTTT. Protein sequence: CASSLVGGRSSGNTIYF. V usage is TRBV5-1 and J usage is TRBJ1-3; tentative D call: TRBD1 (6 bases). Germline assignment: CDR1 SGHRS and CDR2 YFSETQ. The V and J ends lost 0 bases and 0 bases respectively, with 13 bases between them. CDR3 length equals 17 residues.

The genes are TRBV15 and TRBJ2-5, with TRBD2 matching 10 bases. The CDR3 contains 18 residues. Germline values: CDR1 LNHNV, CDR2 YYDKDF (reference sequence). V was pared by 0 bases and J by 7 bases, with 14 bases of the junction left unmatched. DNA for the CDR3: TGTGCCACCAGCAGAGAAGTGGGTCAAGCGGGAGGGAAGGGGACCCAGTACTTC. This encodes CATSREVGQAGGKGTQYF. Variable domain in full (rest from reference TRBV15 and TRBJ2-5): DAMVIQNPRYQVTQFGKPVTLSCSQTLNHNVMYWYQQKSSQAPKLLFHYYDKDFNNEADTPDNFQSRRPNTSFCFLDIRSPGLGDTAMYLCATSREVGQAGGKGTQYFGPGTRLLVL.

This sequence joins TRBV28 and TRBJ1-5; D remains unclear. V shed 6 bases and J shed 0 bases, with 6 bases lying between them. Germline V CDR1 and CDR2: MDHEN, SYDVKM. CDR3 length: 13 residues. CDR3 bases: TGTGCCAGCAGGGACTCTAGCAATCAGCCCCAGCATTTT. Translation: CASRDSSNQPQHF. The whole variable domain, remainder taken from reference TRBV28 and TRBJ1-5, is DVKVTQSSRYLVKRTGEKVFLECVQDMDHENMFWYRQDPGLGLRLIYFSYDVKMKEKGDIPEGYSVSREKKERFSLILESASTNQTSMYLCASRDSSNQPQHFGDGTRLSIL.

This chain connects TRBV30 to TRBJ1-1, with TRBD1 as a possible D gene (6 bases). Germline V gene sequence: CDR1 GTSNPN, CDR2 SVGIG (reference sequence). V lost 2 bases and J 1 base, leaving 8 bases between the germline ends. CDR3 length equals 13 residues. The CDR3 nucleotides are TGTGCCTGGAGTCGACAGGCGAACACTGAAGCTTTCTTT. Translation gives CAWSRQANTEAFF.

The rearrangement joins TRBV5-1 to TRBJ2-1; 7 positions agree with TRBD2. The CDR3 totals 15 residues. The germline CDR1 and CDR2 sequences are SGHRS and YFSETQ. Germline trimming cut 6 bases from V and 8 bases from J; bases unmatched to any gene: 14. The CDR3 sequence: CASTPLAGVSDEQFF. The CDR3 nucleotides read TGCGCCAGCACCCCCCTGGCGGGAGTAAGCGATGAGCAGTTCTTC.

V is TRBV5-1 and J is TRBJ2-1, with 9 bases fitting TRBD1. The germline CDR1 and CDR2 sequences are SGHRS and YFSETQ. Losses at the gene ends were 5 bases for V and 6 bases for J; bases not matched to a gene: 6. The CDR3 covers 14 residues. The chain's CDR3 is CASRTGQGPNEQFF. In DNA form, the CDR3 reads TGCGCCAGCAGAACGGGACAGGGCCCCAATGAGCAGTTCTTC. Supplemented by reference TRBV5-1 and TRBJ2-1, the full variable domain reads KAGVTQTPRYLIKTRGQQVTLSCSPISGHRSVSWYQQTPGQGLQFLFEYFSETQRNKGNFPGRFSGRQFSNSRSEMNVSTLELGDSALYLCASRTGQGPNEQFFGPGTRLTVL.

The chain recombines TRBV7-9 with TRBJ2-7; no clear D gene. Germline lookup yields CDR1 SEHNR and CDR2 FQNEAQ (reference sequence). Trimming cost V 5 bases and J 5 bases, with 7 bases left between them. CDR3 length: 11 amino acids. The DNA for the CDR3 is TGTGCCAGCAGCCCCAGCGACGAGCAGTACTTC. Amino acid sequence: CASSPSDEQYF.

The chain has TRBV7-7 and TRBJ2-2; a weak D match, TRBD1 (5 bases). Trimming stripped 3 bases from V and 2 bases from J, with 13 bases between. The CDR3 sequence is 16 residues long. Per the germline V gene, CDR1 is SSHAT and CDR2 is FNYEAQ (reference sequence). This CDR3 reads CASSFSRVRNTGELFF. The CDR3 nucleotides are TGTGCCAGCAGCTTCAGCAGGGTCCGAAACACCGGGGAGCTGTTTTTT.

The J gene is TRBJ2-5, the V gene TRBV2; possibly TRBD1 for D (6 bases). The CDR3 sequence is 13 residues long. Germline V gives CDR1 SNHLY, CDR2 FYNNEI. V lost 11 bases, J lost 5 bases, and 18 bases lay in between. As DNA, the CDR3 is TGTGCCTCCACTCAGGACAGTTGGGAGACCCAGTACTTC. As protein: CASTQDSWETQYF.